These 21 T cell receptor beta chains originate from one sample sequenced in a study of blood T cell repertoires in COVID-19 (dated by TCRdb to the early 2020s). Preparation of the library involved the immunoSEQ multiplex PCR assay. TCRdb re-hosts the immuneACCESS table, in-frame sequences only. Its copies lack some clones; in the studies checked, an unresolved V gene accounts for under half of them, and the cause for the rest is not known. Counted in this sample were about 98,000 clones; around 76% of them appeared once. 18% of the sample lies in the top ten. The sample consisted of peripheral blood. These receptors originate from a man older than 75 with acute or convalescent COVID-19.

In its sample, this clone was seen once. The genes are TRBV11-2 and TRBJ2-1, with TRBD1 identical over 12 bases. This CDR3 has 16 residues. CDR1 and CDR2 (germline): SGHAT, FQNNGV. J was trimmed by 4 bases and V by 2 bases; bases with no gene match: 3. CDR3 protein: CASSLSGQGAYNEQFF. In nucleotides, the CDR3 is TGTGCCAGCAGCTTATCGGGACAGGGGGCTTACAATGAGCAGTTCTTC.

The J gene is TRBJ2-5, the V gene TRBV6-2 or TRBV6-3; D remains ambiguous. Trimming took off 6 bases at V and 5 bases at J, with 7 bases between the two ends. Germline V gene lookup returns CDR1 MNHEY and CDR2 SVGEGT. CDR3 length: 11 residues. This CDR3 is CASSHAETQYF. CDR3 nucleotides: TGTGCCAGCAGCCACGCGGAGACCCAGTACTTC.

The chain is built from TRBV14 and TRBJ2-1; a possible D gene is TRBD2 (6 bases). The CDR3 sequence is 16 residues long. Germline V gives CDR1 SGHDN, CDR2 FVKESK. V lost 2 bases to trimming and J lost 10 bases, with 21 bases between them. The CDR3 bases are TGTGCCAGCAGCCAATGGACTACACCCCTCCTGGGGGAGCAGTTCTTC. Translating it yields CASSQWTTPLLGEQFF.

The rearrangement uses TRBV15 and TRBJ2-5, with TRBD1 matching 10 bases. Per the germline V gene, CDR1 is LNHNV and CDR2 is YYDKDF (reference sequence). J lost 5 bases, V lost 1 base, and 16 bases had no gene match. This CDR3 has 19 amino acids. CDR3 sequence reads: CATSRGRDSGTGAWETQYF. For the CDR3, the DNA is TGTGCCACCAGCAGAGGCCGAGACTCCGGGACAGGGGCCTGGGAGACCCAGTACTTC.

The chain has TRBV19 and TRBJ2-2; 10 nucleotides line up with TRBD2. Germline V gene data show CDR1 as LNHDA and CDR2 as SQIVND (reference sequence). The CDR3 has 14 amino acids. Trimming removed 5 bases from V and 5 bases from J; junction bases left unmatched: 2. CDR3 DNA: TGTGCCAGTAGTGTTAGCGGGGGGACCGGGGAGCTGTTTTTT. Encoded protein: CASSVSGGTGELFF.

The J gene is TRBJ1-6, the V gene TRBV9; TRBD1 aligns across 9 bases. The CDR3 length is 15 residues. With V trimmed by 3 bases and J by 8 bases, 6 bases remained unmatched. Per the germline V gene, CDR1 is SGDLS and CDR2 is YYNGEE. CDR3 sequence (DNA): TGTGCCAGCAGCGGAACAGGGGGCTTGGATTCACCCCTCCACTTT. Translated: CASSGTGGLDSPLHF. The full variable domain, completed using reference TRBV9 and TRBJ1-6, is DSGVTQTPKHLITATGQRVTLRCSPRSGDLSVYWYQQSLDQGLQFLIQYYNGEERAKGNILERFSAQQFPDLHSELNLSSLELGDSALYFCASSGTGGLDSPLHFGNGTRLTVT.

This clone was recorded once. The rearrangement uses TRBV21-1 and TRBJ1-1. TRBV21-1 counts as a pseudogene. This CDR3 comprises 14 residues. The DNA for the CDR3 is TGTGCCAGCAAAGGGGCCGGGGGGAACACTGAAGCTTTCTTT. It is translated as CASKGAGGNTEAFF.

The rearrangement links TRBV27 to TRBJ2-7, with 11 bases lining up with TRBD2. Germline lookup yields CDR1 MNHEY and CDR2 SMNVEV (reference sequence). The CDR3 loop spans 15 amino acids. Losses at the gene ends were 4 bases for V and 2 bases for J; bases not matched to a gene: 4. CDR3 protein: CASSSLAGVTYEQYF. CDR3 bases: TGTGCCAGCAGTTCACTAGCGGGAGTTACCTACGAGCAGTACTTC.

The chain has TRBV6-5 and TRBJ2-7, with 12 bases aligning to TRBD2. Trimming at V came to 5 bases and at J to 4 bases, leaving 3 bases not matched to a gene. Germline V CDR1 and CDR2: MNHEY, SVGAGI. The CDR3 is 14 residues long. CDR3 DNA sequence: TGTGCCAGCAGTCTGACTAGCGGGAGTTACGAGCAGTACTTC. As protein: CASSLTSGSYEQYF.

The chain has TRBV10-3 and TRBJ2-5; 7 bases fit TRBD1. Germline V gene sequence: CDR1 ENHRY, CDR2 SYGVKD. V was clipped by 5 bases and J by 1 base; unmatched bases: 10. CDR3 size: 16 residues. The CDR3 reads CAISKGAGTAQETQYF. CDR3 DNA sequence: TGTGCCATCAGTAAGGGAGCCGGGACAGCCCAAGAGACCCAGTACTTC.

The chain joins TRBV5-1 to TRBJ2-1; 15 nucleotides line up with TRBD2. Per the germline V gene, CDR1 is SGHRS and CDR2 is YFSETQ. This CDR3 comprises 17 residues. V was pared by 4 bases and J by 8 bases, with 10 bases of the junction left unmatched. The CDR3 DNA follows: TGCGCCAGCAGCGCTTGGACTAGCGGGAGGGCGATGGATGAGCAGTTCTTC. Protein sequence: CASSAWTSGRAMDEQFF.

Details on this clone: This CDR3 is also generated by other DNA sequences in the sample. The J gene is TRBJ2-7, the V gene TRBV28; 9 nucleotides align to TRBD1. The CDR3 sequence is 14 residues long. In germline, CDR1 is MDHEN, CDR2 SYDVKM. V was clipped by 5 bases and J by 3 bases; unmatched bases: 5. Here the CDR3 reads CASSPTGGGYEQYF. CDR3 coding DNA: TGTGCCAGCAGTCCGACAGGGGGAGGCTACGAGCAGTACTTC.

This sequence joins TRBV19 and TRBJ1-2; D might be TRBD1 (5 bases). The V and J ends lost 6 bases and 3 bases respectively, with 11 bases between them. Per germline, CDR1 LNHDA and CDR2 SQIVND (reference sequence). There are 13 residues in the CDR3. The CDR3 DNA is TGTGCCAGTAGCCGGGGGGTTGACTATGGCTACACCTTC. Encoded protein: CASSRGVDYGYTF.

This chain links TRBV4-3 with TRBJ2-2; possible D gene TRBD1, 5 bases. The CDR3 is 16 amino acids. V was clipped by 3 bases and J by 6 bases, with 17 bases between them. In germline, CDR1 is LGHNA, CDR2 YSLEER. The CDR3: CASSHDSFRSAGELFF. The CDR3 DNA reads TGCGCCAGCAGCCACGACAGTTTTAGGTCGGCCGGGGAGCTGTTTTTT.

The chain joins TRBV11-2 to TRBJ2-1, with 8 bases lining up with TRBD2. The CDR3 covers 16 residues. Trimming took 2 bases from V and 3 from J; bases not matched to a gene: 6. Germline CDR1 reads SGHAT; CDR2 reads FQNNGV. CDR3 in DNA: TGTGCCAGCAGCTTAAGCGCGGGGGGTTACTACAATGAGCAGTTCTTC. It yields the protein CASSLSAGGYYNEQFF.

This chain uses TRBV28 with TRBJ2-7, with D possibly TRBD1 on 5 matching bases. V gave up 2 bases and J gave up 3 bases, with 14 bases separating them. CDR3 size: 15 residues. Germline V gene sequence: CDR1 MDHEN, CDR2 SYDVKM. The CDR3 region is CASSLPRQTFYEQYF. CDR3 sequence (DNA): TGTGCCAGCAGTTTACCTCGACAGACTTTCTACGAGCAGTACTTC.

The chain has TRBV28 and TRBJ2-7; TRBD2 is a possible D gene (6 bases). This CDR3 spans 17 amino acids. Trimming removed 6 bases at V and 7 bases at J, with 28 bases between. The germline V gene has CDR1 MDHEN and CDR2 SYDVKM. The chain's CDR3 is CASRLRPGGSLEGEQYF. The CDR3 DNA reads as TGTGCCAGCAGGTTAAGGCCCGGCGGCTCGTTGGAGGGGGAGCAGTACTTC.

V usage is TRBV4-1 and J usage is TRBJ1-1; D call uncertain. Trimming pared 3 bases from V and 0 bases from J, leaving 11 bases between. CDR3 length equals 15 residues. Germline-derived CDR1 and CDR2 are MGHRA and YSYEKL. CDR3 loop: CASSHLATLNTEAFF. Written as DNA, the CDR3 is TGCGCCAGCAGCCACCTGGCCACCTTGAACACTGAAGCTTTCTTT.

The chain carries TRBV30 and TRBJ1-3, with D possibly being TRBD1 (5 bases). Germline V gives CDR1 GTSNPN, CDR2 SVGIG (reference sequence). The CDR3 contains 15 residues. The CDR3 region is CACRSGDYSGNTIYF. CDR3 nucleotides: TGTGCTTGCAGATCCGGGGACTACTCTGGAAACACCATATATTTT.

This rearrangement joins TRBV5-1 to TRBJ1-1; D may be TRBD1 (6 bases). CDR3 length: 13 residues. Between the trimmed V and J ends, which lost 1 base and 5 bases, there was a span of 9 bases. Germline V CDR1 and CDR2: SGHRS, YFSETQ. CDR3 in amino acids: CASSLSTGTEAFF. The CDR3 DNA reads TGCGCCAGCAGCTTGAGTACAGGGACTGAAGCTTTCTTT.

The chain is built from TRBV19 and TRBJ2-2; 8 nucleotides align to TRBD1. V was pared by 1 base and J by 4 bases, with 8 bases of the junction left unmatched. CDR3 length equals 17 residues. Germline-derived CDR1 and CDR2 are LNHDA and SQIVND (reference sequence). CDR3 region: CASSIGQDRAVTGELFF. CDR3 bases: TGTGCCAGTAGTATAGGGCAGGACAGGGCTGTCACCGGGGAGCTGTTTTTT. The complete variable domain, with remaining parts taken from reference TRBV19 and TRBJ2-2, reads DGGITQSPKYLFRKEGQNVTLSCEQNLNHDAMYWYRQDPGQGLRLIYYSQIVNDFQKGDIAEGYSVSREKKESFPLTVTSAQKNPTAFYLCASSIGQDRAVTGELFFGEGSRLTVL.